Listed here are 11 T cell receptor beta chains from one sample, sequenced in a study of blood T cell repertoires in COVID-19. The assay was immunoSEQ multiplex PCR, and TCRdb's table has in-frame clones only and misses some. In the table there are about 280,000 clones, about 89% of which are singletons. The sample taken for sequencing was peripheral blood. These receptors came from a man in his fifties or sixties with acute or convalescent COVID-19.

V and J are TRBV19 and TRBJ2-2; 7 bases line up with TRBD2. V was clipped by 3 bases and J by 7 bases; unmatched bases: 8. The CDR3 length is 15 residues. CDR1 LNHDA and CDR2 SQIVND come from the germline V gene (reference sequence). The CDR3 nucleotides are TGTGCCAGTAGTATTGGGGGGGAACGAATCGGGGAGCTGTTTTTT. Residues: CASSIGGERIGELFF.

The CDR3 is CSVEDRVAFF. The CDR3 DNA is TGCAGCGTTGAAGATCGAGTCGCTTTCTTT. The genes are TRBV29-1 and TRBJ1-1; D is ambiguous. V was shortened by 0 bases and J by 11 bases, with 7 bases between the two germline ends. CDR3 size: 10 residues. Germline CDR1 is SQVTM and CDR2 is ANQGSEA.

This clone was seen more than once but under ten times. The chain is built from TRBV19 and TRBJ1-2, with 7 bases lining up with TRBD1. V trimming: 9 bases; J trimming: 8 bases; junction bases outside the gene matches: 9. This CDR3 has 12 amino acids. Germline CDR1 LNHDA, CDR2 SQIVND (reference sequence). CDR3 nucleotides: TGTGCCAGCCACAGGGGTTCGGGAGGCTACACCTTC. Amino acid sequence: CASHRGSGGYTF.

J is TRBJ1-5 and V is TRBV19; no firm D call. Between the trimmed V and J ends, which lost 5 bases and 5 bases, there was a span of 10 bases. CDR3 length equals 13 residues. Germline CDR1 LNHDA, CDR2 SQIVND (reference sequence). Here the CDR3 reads CASSLQEDQPQHF. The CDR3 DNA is TGTGCCAGTAGTCTTCAGGAGGATCAGCCCCAGCATTTT. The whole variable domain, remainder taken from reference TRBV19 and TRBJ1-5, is DGGITQSPKYLFRKEGQNVTLSCEQNLNHDAMYWYRQDPGQGLRLIYYSQIVNDFQKGDIAEGYSVSREKKESFPLTVTSAQKNPTAFYLCASSLQEDQPQHFGDGTRLSIL.

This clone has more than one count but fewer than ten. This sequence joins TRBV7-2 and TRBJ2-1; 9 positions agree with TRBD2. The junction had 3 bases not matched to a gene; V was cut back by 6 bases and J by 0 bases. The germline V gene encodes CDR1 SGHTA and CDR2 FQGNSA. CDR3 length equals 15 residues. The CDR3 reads CASSSSGNSYNEQFF. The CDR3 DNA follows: TGTGCCAGCAGTTCTAGCGGGAACTCCTACAATGAGCAGTTCTTC.

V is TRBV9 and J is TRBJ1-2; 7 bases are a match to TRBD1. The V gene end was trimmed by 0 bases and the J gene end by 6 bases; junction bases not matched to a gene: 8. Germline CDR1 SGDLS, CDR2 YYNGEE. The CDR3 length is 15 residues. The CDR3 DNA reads TGTGCCAGCAGCGTAGGACAGGGACCAGTAGATGGCTACACCTTC. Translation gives CASSVGQGPVDGYTF.

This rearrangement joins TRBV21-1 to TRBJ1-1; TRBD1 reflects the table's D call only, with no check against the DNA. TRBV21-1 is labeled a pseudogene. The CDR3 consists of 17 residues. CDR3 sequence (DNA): TGTGCCAGCAGCCCCCGGGACAGGGCCCCTTTGAACACTGAAGCTTTCTTT. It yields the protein CASSPRDRAPLNTEAFF.

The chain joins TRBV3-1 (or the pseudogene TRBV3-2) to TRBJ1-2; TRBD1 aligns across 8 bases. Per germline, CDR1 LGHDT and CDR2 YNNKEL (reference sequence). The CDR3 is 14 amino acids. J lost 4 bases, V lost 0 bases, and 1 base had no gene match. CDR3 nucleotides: TGTGCCAGCAGCCAAGATGACAGGGGCTATGGCTACACCTTC. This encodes CASSQDDRGYGYTF.

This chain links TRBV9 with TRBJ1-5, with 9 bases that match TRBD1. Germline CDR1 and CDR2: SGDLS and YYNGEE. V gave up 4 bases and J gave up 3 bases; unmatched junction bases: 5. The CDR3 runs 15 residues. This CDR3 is CASSSQGANNQPQHF. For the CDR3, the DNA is TGTGCCAGCAGCTCACAGGGGGCTAACAATCAGCCCCAGCATTTT.

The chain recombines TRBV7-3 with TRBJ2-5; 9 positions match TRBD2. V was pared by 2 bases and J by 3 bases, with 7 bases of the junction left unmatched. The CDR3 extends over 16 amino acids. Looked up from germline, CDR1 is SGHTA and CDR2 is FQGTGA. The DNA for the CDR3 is TGTGCCAGCAGCTTAGTGGCGGGGGGGGCCGAAGAGACCCAGTACTTC. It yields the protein CASSLVAGGAEETQYF.

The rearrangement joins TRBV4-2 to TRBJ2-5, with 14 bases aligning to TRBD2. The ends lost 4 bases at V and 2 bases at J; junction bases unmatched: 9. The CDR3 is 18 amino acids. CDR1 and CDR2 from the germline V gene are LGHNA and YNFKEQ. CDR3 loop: CASSPSGTSGGPQETQYF. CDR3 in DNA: TGTGCCAGCAGCCCCTCCGGGACTAGCGGGGGACCACAAGAGACCCAGTACTTC.